The clone carrying this T cell receptor (beta chain) turned up a few times. Its antigen is currently unknown. The table came from immunoSEQ multiplex PCR; TCRdb's copy has only in-frame clones and leaves some out. Of 500,000 to 650,000 clones in the sample, roughly 79% were seen once. The source of the sample is a study of shared clonotypes between healthy human individuals. General study points: Measured sharing among donors was expected to vary with sequencing depth.

This CDR3 is built from 13 residues. Between the trimmed V and J ends, which lost 3 bases and 7 bases, there was a span of 10 bases. Germline V gene lookup returns CDR1 LNHDA and CDR2 SQIVND (reference sequence). The J gene is TRBJ2-1, the V gene TRBV19, with D perhaps assigned TRBD1 or TRBD2 (5 bases each). Source material: PBMCs. The source is a middle-aged woman in good health. Some clones in this sample may be carry-over from other donors' samples. The CDR3 nucleotides are TGTGCCAGTAGTATGGGGACGGGGAATGAGCAGTTCTTC. Protein: CASSMGTGNEQFF.